Following are 8 T cell receptor beta chains from one sample sequenced in a study of T-cell reconstitution after alpha-beta-depleted transplantation in children (TCRdb year 2016). Preparation of the library involved PCR. Sequencing used an Illumina HiSeq 2500. TCR library preparation used molecular barcoding, with unique molecular identifiers applied to normalize quantification of the TCRbeta repertoire. Through fastp at Q25 and MiXCR, TCRdb rebuilt clones from the public reads, retaining in-frame beta chains. Under each unique CDR3 protein, matching rows form one entry showing the most common genes and DNA. Counted in this sample were a few hundred thousand distinct CDR3 sequences; about 17% of them appeared once. The ten biggest clones cover 3% to 3.5% of the sample. Sequencing was performed on PBMCs from the stem cell graft donor, taken from the stem cell graft. The receptor set was obtained from a human donor who donated a stem cell graft to a child with acute lymphoblastic leukemia.

This clonotype was seen only a few times. The chain is built from TRBV12-3 or TRBV12-4 and TRBJ2-4; D remains ambiguous. This CDR3 is built from 12 residues. V was clipped by 1 base and J by 7 bases, with 5 bases between them. The CDR3 here is CASSLDPNIQYF. In nucleotides, the CDR3 is TGTGCCAGCAGTTTAGACCCGAACATTCAGTACTTC.

This clonotype has just a few counts. The rearrangement joins TRBV7-7 to TRBJ1-1; D is unclear. Trimming shortened V by 3 bases and J by 0 bases, and 5 bases separated the two germline ends. The CDR3 is 13 amino acids. Germline CDR1 reads SSHAT; CDR2 reads FNYEAQ (reference sequence). CDR3 loop: CASSFYLNTEAFF. The CDR3 region has the DNA TGTGCCAGCAGCTTCTACCTGAACACTGAAGCTTTCTTT.

There are a few counts of this clonotype. The rearrangement uses TRBV12-3 or TRBV12-4 and TRBJ2-1, with D uncertain. The CDR3 has 16 residues. V was trimmed by 10 bases and J by 7 bases, leaving 26 bases between them. CDR3 nucleotide sequence: TGTGCCACTAATTTATTGGGGTCAATCCTTGGGAATGAGCAGTTCTTC. Translation gives CATNLLGSILGNEQFF.

This clonotype was seen more than once but under ten times. This sequence joins TRBV4-1 and TRBJ2-1; D call uncertain. Germline CDR1 MGHRA, CDR2 YSYEKL. The CDR3 covers 13 residues. Trimming took 1 base from V and 6 from J, leaving 7 bases between them. The CDR3 loop is CASSQGMLNEQFF. In DNA form, the CDR3 reads TGCGCCAGCAGCCAAGGGATGCTCAATGAGCAGTTCTTC.

This clonotype was observed a handful of times. The CDR3 loop is CATSDRPTSGRTDTQYF. The CDR3, as DNA: TGTGCCACCAGTGATCGCCCCACTAGCGGCCGCACAGATACGCAGTATTTT. This chain connects TRBV24-1 to TRBJ2-3, with 8 nucleotides matching TRBD2. V dropped 3 bases and J dropped 1; count of bases not matched to a gene: 8. The CDR3 spans 17 residues. Germline V gene data show CDR1 as KGHDR and CDR2 as SFDVKD.

The chain recombines TRBV20-1 with TRBJ2-1; no reliable D call. There are 11 residues in the CDR3. V lost 5 bases and J lost 4, with 6 bases in between. CDR1 DFQATT and CDR2 SNEGSKA come from the germline V gene (reference sequence). The CDR3 nucleotides are TGCAGTGCTTCTCCATACAATGAGCAGTTCTTC. Translated: CSASPYNEQFF.

This clonotype has a handful of counts. The rearrangement joins TRBV29-1 to TRBJ1-1, with D unclear. The CDR3 spans 12 residues. CDR1 is SQVTM and CDR2 is ANQGSEA in the germline V gene. The V gene lost 5 bases and the J gene lost 6 bases, with 13 bases spanning the gap. The CDR3 DNA reads as TGCAGCGTTCGGGGATTAGTACCTGAAGCTTTCTTT. Translating gives CSVRGLVPEAFF. Drawing the rest from reference TRBV29-1 and TRBJ1-1, the complete variable domain is SAVISQKPSRDICQRGTSLTIQCQVDSQVTMMFWYRQQPGQSLTLIATANQGSEATYESGFVIDKFPISRPNLTFSTLTVSNMSPEDSSIYLCSVRGLVPEAFFGQGTRLTVV.

The chain has TRBV5-6 and TRBJ1-1; D is ambiguous. The V end lost 5 bases, the J end lost 4 bases, and 18 bases lay between the germline ends. The CDR3 extends over 15 amino acids. Germline V gives CDR1 SGHDT, CDR2 YYEEEE. DNA for the CDR3: TGTGCCAGCAGTCCTACCGGGCCGGAGGGCACTGAAGCTTTCTTT. Translated, it gives CASSPTGPEGTEAFF.